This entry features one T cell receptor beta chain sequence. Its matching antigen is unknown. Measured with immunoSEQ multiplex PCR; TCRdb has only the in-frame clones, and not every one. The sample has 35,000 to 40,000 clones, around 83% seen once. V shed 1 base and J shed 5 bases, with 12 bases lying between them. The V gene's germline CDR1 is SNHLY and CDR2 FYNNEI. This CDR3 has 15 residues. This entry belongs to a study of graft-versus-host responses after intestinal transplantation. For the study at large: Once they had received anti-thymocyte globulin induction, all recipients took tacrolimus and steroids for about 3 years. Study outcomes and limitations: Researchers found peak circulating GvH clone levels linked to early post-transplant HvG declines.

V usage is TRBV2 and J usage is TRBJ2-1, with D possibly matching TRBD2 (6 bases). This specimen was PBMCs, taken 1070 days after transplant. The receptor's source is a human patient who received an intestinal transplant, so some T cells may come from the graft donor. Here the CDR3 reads CASSEGRAGNNEQFF. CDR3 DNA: TGTGCCAGCAGTGAAGGGAGGGCTGGAAACAATGAGCAGTTCTTC.